The clone carrying this TCR beta chain showed up many times. Its antigen is not known. For CDR3 and TCR beta VDJ profiling, genomic DNA was the template used. TCRdb re-analysed the reads in MiXCR, keeping a single row per CDR3 protein. The sample contains some 150,000 distinct CDR3 sequences, around two fifths of which appear only once. The data are from a study of CD8+CD57+ T cells in acquired aplastic anemia. Findings and limits, study-wide: Significance was not reached for CD8+ Simpson's diversity between patients and controls.

The germline V gene encodes CDR1 LNHDA and CDR2 SQIVND (reference sequence). Losses at the gene ends were 0 bases for V and 5 bases for J; bases not matched to a gene: 5. CDR3 length equals 16 residues. The chain carries TRBV19 and TRBJ2-1; 9 nucleotides match TRBD1. The sequence was collected from a human donor in good health, serving as a control. Sequenced input: sorted CD4+, CD8+, or CD8+CD57+ T cells (not recorded which) from PBMCs. CDR3 coding DNA: TGTGCCAGTAGTATAGACCGGGGACAGGGAAACAATGAGCAGTTCTTC. Protein: CASSIDRGQGNNEQFF.